The present T cell receptor beta chain was sequenced within a study of spatial heterogeneity in lung cancer. In the study overall: Detected sequences consistently included more beta-chain ones than alpha-chain ones.

Germline values: CDR1 DFQATT, CDR2 SNEGSKA (reference sequence). V lost 6 bases, J lost 9 bases, and 9 bases lay in between. The CDR3 sequence is 10 residues long. TCRdb re-derived calls from the 5' RACE reads in MiXCR, one entry per CDR3 protein. Of more than 45,000 distinct CDR3 sequences listed, roughly 5% are singletons. This clonotype was counted a few times. The sample's time point: sample taken at primary tumor resection. Without sorting, whole RNA was sequenced from tumor, nontumor lung or frozen PBMC. The source of this sequence is a male donor with early-stage non-small cell lung cancer. The chain uses TRBV20-1 and TRBJ2-1; no clear D gene. Sequencing was performed on PBMCs, taken at surgery. CDR3: CSAVLGEQFF. The CDR3 DNA is TGCAGTGCCGTATTAGGTGAGCAGTTCTTC.